Sequencing of this T cell receptor (beta chain) was carried out in a study of Ad26.COV2.S vaccination and SARS-CoV-2 variants. Study information: Of the COV1001 trial arms, the Ad26.COV2.S arm included the donor.

The treatment denotes: some 20 received Ad26.COV2.S at low or high dose, single or two shots; roughly five received placebo; per-sample allocation not given. Material that was analyzed had been drawn on day 63 after the first vaccine or placebo injection. Of note for this clone: Its antigen is unidentified.

Findings and caveats of the study: It was found that vaccine and placebo recipients had similar non-spike TCR breadth.

Method: immunoSEQ multiplex PCR; TCRdb's copy keeps in-frame clones and lacks some. The sample holds over 250,000 clones, more than 75% seen once. Germline lookup yields CDR1 MNHEY and CDR2 SVGAGI. V shed 0 bases and J shed 2 bases, with 10 bases lying between them. The CDR3 totals 15 residues. The chain is built from TRBV6-5 and TRBJ2-5; D might be TRBD1 (5 bases). The origin of this receptor is a person between 18 and 60 years old who received the Ad26.COV2.S COVID-19 vaccine or a placebo. The sequencing here drew on peripheral blood, taken in a trial of Ad26.COV2.S vaccine versus placebo. Here the CDR3 reads CASSYSGPIQETQYF. In DNA, the CDR3 is TGTGCCAGCAGTTACTCGGGGCCCATTCAAGAGACCCAGTACTTC.